Below are 29 T cell receptor beta chains sequenced from a single sample in a study of shared clonotypes between healthy human individuals. TCRdb keeps only in-frame clones here, not all; method: immunoSEQ multiplex PCR. The table shows a few hundred thousand clones, with about 74% occurring only once. The material sequenced was memory CD4+ T cells sorted from blood. Subset in this sample: CD45RA-negative fraction. The receptor source for this set is a man aged 30-40 years in good health.

The genes are TRBV10-1 and TRBJ2-1; D gene unclear. Trimming stripped 6 bases from V and 10 bases from J, with 4 bases between. From germline, CDR1 is WNHNN and CDR2 SYGVQD (reference sequence). The CDR3 is 9 residues long. DNA of the CDR3: TGCGCCAGCAGGGGCGAGCAGTTCTTC. Its protein is CASRGEQFF.

CDR3 in DNA: TGTGCCAGCAGCTTGTGGTCAGGTAACTACGAGCAGTACTTC. Translation: CASSLWSGNYEQYF. This chain connects TRBV7-2 to TRBJ2-7; D is unresolved. There are 14 residues in the CDR3. In germline, CDR1 is SGHTA, CDR2 FQGNSA. The ends were cut back, 3 bases at V and 3 bases at J, with 12 bases in the middle.

The chain links TRBV28 to TRBJ2-1; 8 nucleotides align to TRBD1. The germline CDR1 and CDR2 sequences are MDHEN and SYDVKM. V dropped 4 bases and J dropped 9; count of bases not matched to a gene: 11. There are 15 residues in the CDR3. CDR3 nucleotides: TGTGCCAGCAGTTACTCAGGGGGCGCTCTGATTGAGCAGTTCTTC. Its protein is CASSYSGGALIEQFF.

This clone was seen just once. The J gene is TRBJ2-7, the V gene TRBV5-1; maybe TRBD2 (6 bases). Trimming took off 0 bases at V and 1 base at J, with 14 bases between the two ends. Germline CDR1 SGHRS, CDR2 YFSETQ. CDR3 size: 16 residues. CDR3 region: CASSLAGRGQSYEQYF. The CDR3 nucleotides read TGCGCCAGCAGCTTGGCCGGGCGGGGCCAATCCTACGAGCAGTACTTC.

This clone showed up just a few times. This sequence joins TRBV5-5 and TRBJ1-2; D is unclear. Trimming shortened V by 0 bases and J by 7 bases, and 16 bases separated the two germline ends. CDR3 length: 15 residues. CDR1 SGHKS and CDR2 YYEKEE come from the germline V gene (reference sequence). CDR3: CASSLDRTHFSGYTF. CDR3 bases: TGTGCCAGCAGCTTGGATAGGACCCATTTCAGTGGCTACACCTTC.

This clone was counted at least ten times. The chain is built from TRBV4-1 and TRBJ2-2; D is perhaps TRBD2 (6 bases). CDR1 is MGHRA and CDR2 is YSYEKL in the germline V gene. Trimming took 0 bases from V and 4 from J, leaving 12 bases between them. The CDR3 loop spans 16 amino acids. Written as DNA, the CDR3 is TGCGCCAGCAGCCAAGATACAGGACTATTCACCGGGGAGCTGTTTTTT. Protein: CASSQDTGLFTGELFF.

The chain links TRBV7-8 to TRBJ1-2; possibly TRBD1 for D (6 bases). The V end lost 1 base, the J end lost 8 bases, and 11 bases lay between the germline ends. In germline, CDR1 is SGHVS, CDR2 FQNEAQ. CDR3 size: 13 residues. The CDR3 is CASSLDGQPGYTF. The CDR3 region has the DNA TGTGCCAGCAGCTTAGACGGACAGCCCGGCTACACCTTC.

The rearrangement joins TRBV25-1 to TRBJ1-2, with D possibly being TRBD1 (6 bases). The germline V gene has CDR1 MGHDK and CDR2 SYGVNS. V dropped 3 bases and J dropped 7 bases, with 27 bases sitting between them. CDR3 length equals 18 residues. The CDR3 spells CASSDLGGQALGRSGYTF. The CDR3 region has the DNA TGTGCCAGCAGTGACCTGGGGGGGCAGGCATTAGGTCGCTCTGGCTACACCTTC.

This chain joins TRBV7-2 and TRBJ1-4, with D perhaps TRBD1 (6 bases). From germline, CDR1 is SGHTA and CDR2 FQGNSA. The V gene lost 6 bases and the J gene lost 13 bases, with 12 bases spanning the gap. CDR3 length: 11 residues. DNA for the CDR3: TGTGCCAGCAGTTCAGGGGAGAGACTGTTTTTT. Encoded protein: CASSSGERLFF.

The gene calls are TRBV29-1 and TRBJ2-5; weak D call: TRBD1 (6 bases). The DNA end is more similar to TRBJ2-7, so the J call may be wrong. Germline V gene lookup returns CDR1 SQVTM and CDR2 ANQGSEA. The CDR3 is 16 amino acids. DNA for the CDR3: TGCAGCGTTGTTCCTACCGACAGGCTATCCTCCTACGAGCAGTACTTC. Translating gives CSVVPTDRLSSYEQYF.

The gene calls are TRBV5-6 and TRBJ2-7; TRBD2 agrees at 8 bases. After removal of 2 bases from V and 2 bases from J, the junction contained 3 bases not matched to a gene. The CDR3 is 14 amino acids. The germline V gene encodes CDR1 SGHDT and CDR2 YYEEEE. The CDR3 nucleotides are TGTGCCAGCAGCTTAGGTAGCGGGACCTACGAGCAGTACTTC. It codes for CASSLGSGTYEQYF.

The CDR3 region is CASSWGTGTPGELFF. The CDR3 DNA sequence: TGTGCCAGCAGCTGGGGGACCGGCACACCCGGGGAGCTGTTTTTT. The gene calls are TRBV7-9 and TRBJ2-2; D is possibly TRBD1 or TRBD2 (5 bases each). CDR1 is SEHNR and CDR2 is FQNEAQ in the germline V gene (reference sequence). There are 15 residues in the CDR3. Between the trimmed V and J ends, which lost 4 bases and 6 bases, there was a span of 15 bases.

The chain recombines TRBV5-6 with TRBJ1-1, with a possible D match to TRBD1 (6 bases). The CDR3 loop spans 14 amino acids. The V gene's germline CDR1 is SGHDT and CDR2 YYEEEE. Trimming stripped 2 bases from V and 1 base from J, with 9 bases between. DNA for the CDR3: TGTGCCAGCAGCTTACTACAGGGGAACACTGAAGCTTTCTTT. Its translation is CASSLLQGNTEAFF. The full variable domain, completed using reference TRBV5-6 and TRBJ1-1, is DAGVTQSPTHLIKTRGQQVTLRCSPKSGHDTVSWYQQALGQGPQFIFQYYEEEERQRGNFPDRFSGHQFPNYSSELNVNALLLGDSALYLCASSLLQGNTEAFFGQGTRLTVV.

The chain couples TRBV7-9 to TRBJ1-5; D possibly corresponds to TRBD1 (6 bases). Germline V gene sequence: CDR1 SEHNR, CDR2 FQNEAQ (reference sequence). The CDR3 is 17 amino acids. V lost 3 bases to trimming and J lost 6 bases, with 21 bases between them. The CDR3: CASSFFSAQGSGQPQHF. The CDR3 bases are TGTGCCAGCAGCTTCTTCTCAGCACAGGGTTCAGGTCAGCCCCAGCATTTT.

The J gene is TRBJ2-7, the V gene TRBV5-6; D gene unclear. The CDR3 extends over 14 amino acids. V dropped 0 bases and J dropped 3 bases, with 10 bases sitting between them. Germline lookup yields CDR1 SGHDT and CDR2 YYEEEE. The CDR3 DNA reads TGTGCCAGCAGCTTGGGCAGGTCCAACTACGAGCAGTACTTC. It encodes CASSLGRSNYEQYF. Full variable domain (missing parts from reference TRBV5-6 and TRBJ2-7): DAGVTQSPTHLIKTRGQQVTLRCSPKSGHDTVSWYQQALGQGPQFIFQYYEEEERQRGNFPDRFSGHQFPNYSSELNVNALLLGDSALYLCASSLGRSNYEQYFGPGTRLTVT.

This clone came up once. The chain is built from TRBV6-5 and TRBJ1-5; D ambiguous. V was pared by 4 bases and J by 3 bases, with 7 bases between. Germline CDR1 is MNHEY and CDR2 is SVGAGI. This CDR3 has 13 amino acids. The CDR3 loop is CASSLQLNQPQHF. The CDR3 bases are TGTGCCAGCAGTTTACAGCTCAATCAGCCCCAGCATTTT.

The chain links TRBV9 to TRBJ1-1; unclear D gene. This CDR3 comprises 15 residues. Germline CDR1 is SGDLS and CDR2 is YYNGEE. Trimming cost V 0 bases and J 1 base, with 10 bases left between them. The CDR3 DNA reads TGTGCCAGCAGCGTAGGGGCCGGGTGGAACACTGAAGCTTTCTTT. Protein product: CASSVGAGWNTEAFF.

This chain connects TRBV11-2 to TRBJ2-2, with 8 bases matching TRBD2. V was pared by 4 bases and J by 1 base, with 8 bases of the junction left unmatched. Germline V gives CDR1 SGHAT, CDR2 FQNNGV. There are 17 residues in the CDR3. CDR3 residues: CASSSLSGRVNTGELFF. As DNA, the CDR3 is TGTGCCAGCAGCTCCCTCAGCGGGAGAGTGAACACCGGGGAGCTGTTTTTT.

The genes are TRBV28 and TRBJ2-7, with 9 bases identical to TRBD2. Germline V lookup: CDR1 MDHEN, CDR2 SYDVKM. The CDR3 consists of 16 residues. V lost 1 base, J lost 5 bases, and 9 bases stayed unmatched. CDR3 DNA sequence: TGTGCCAGCAGTTTATTGAGTAGCGGGAGCCGGAACGAGCAGTACTTC. Residues: CASSLLSSGSRNEQYF.

The table lists this clone with a few counts. The CDR3 nucleotides read TGTGCCAGCAGTTTAGATGGCCCCGGGACAGGGGGAATTCAGCCCCAGCATTTT. It codes for CASSLDGPGTGGIQPQHF. V is TRBV27 and J is TRBJ1-5; 11 bases map to TRBD1. CDR1 MNHEY and CDR2 SMNVEV come from the germline V gene (reference sequence). The CDR3 runs to 18 residues. V dropped 2 bases and J dropped 6; count of bases not matched to a gene: 12.

The CDR3: CASSLGGNSGQPQHF. The CDR3 DNA follows: TGTGCCAGCAGTTTAGGTGGGAACAGTGGTCAGCCCCAGCATTTT. The J gene is TRBJ1-5, the V gene TRBV28; D gene uncertain. The V gene lost 2 bases and the J gene lost 6 bases, with 14 bases spanning the gap. This CDR3 has 15 amino acids. CDR1 is MDHEN, CDR2 SYDVKM, per germline.

The chain employs TRBV29-1 and TRBJ1-4, with D tentatively TRBD1 (5 bases). This CDR3 spans 16 amino acids. Trimming cost V 5 bases and J 0 bases, with 16 bases left between them. Germline-derived CDR1 and CDR2 are SQVTM and ANQGSEA. CDR3 amino acids: CSVTLAGRATNEKLFF. In DNA form, the CDR3 reads TGCAGCGTTACCTTAGCGGGACGGGCAACTAATGAAAAACTGTTTTTT.

The chain uses TRBV5-5 and TRBJ2-3; D is unclear. Germline lookup yields CDR1 SGHKS and CDR2 YYEKEE (reference sequence). The CDR3 is 13 residues long. V lost 0 bases, J lost 2 bases, and 4 bases lay in between. This chain's CDR3 is CASSLAPTDTQYF. CDR3 bases: TGTGCCAGCAGCTTGGCACCCACAGATACGCAGTATTTT.

This clone showed up just once. This chain connects TRBV6-6 to TRBJ2-7; TRBD2 matches 7 bases. Germline V gene sequence: CDR1 MNHNY, CDR2 SVGAGI (reference sequence). The CDR3 sequence is 13 residues long. Trimming removed 6 bases from V and 4 bases from J; junction bases left unmatched: 6. The CDR3 here is CASSRTSVYEQYF. The CDR3 DNA reads TGTGCCAGCAGCCGGACTAGTGTATACGAGCAGTACTTC.

The chain has TRBV10-3 and TRBJ1-1; D gene ambiguous. CDR3 length equals 15 residues. V was shortened by 8 bases and J by 4 bases, with 20 bases between the two germline ends. Germline CDR1 ENHRY, CDR2 SYGVKD. DNA of the CDR3: TGTGCCATCGGAACCGAAGGCGGGGTGGGCACTGAAGCTTTCTTT. As protein: CAIGTEGGVGTEAFF.

The chain is built from TRBV10-3 and TRBJ2-7, with D tentatively TRBD1 (6 bases). The CDR3 extends over 14 amino acids. Trimming stripped 0 bases from V and 6 bases from J, with 12 bases between. From germline, CDR1 is ENHRY and CDR2 SYGVKD. The CDR3 sequence: CAISESGAQGEQYF. Written as DNA, the CDR3 is TGTGCCATCAGTGAGTCGGGGGCGCAGGGCGAGCAGTACTTC.

V gene TRBV6-1 combines with J gene TRBJ2-7; possible D gene TRBD1, 5 bases. This CDR3 is 13 amino acids long. In germline, CDR1 is MNHNS, CDR2 SASEGT. V lost 4 bases and J 4 bases, leaving 11 bases between the germline ends. CDR3: CASSVREGYEQYF. CDR3 coding DNA: TGTGCCAGCAGTGTCAGGGAAGGGTACGAGCAGTACTTC.

This clone was seen more than once but under ten times. The rearrangement uses TRBV2 and TRBJ2-1, with a possible D match to TRBD2 (6 bases). The CDR3 length is 13 residues. The germline gives CDR1 SNHLY, CDR2 FYNNEI. V lost 5 bases to trimming and J lost 1 base, with 6 bases between them. In DNA, the CDR3 is TGTGCCAGCAGTAGCGGGTCCTACAATGAGCAGTTCTTC. Residues: CASSSGSYNEQFF. Full variable domain (missing parts from reference TRBV2 and TRBJ2-1): EPEVTQTPSHQVTQMGQEVILRCVPISNHLYFYWYRQILGQKVEFLVSFYNNEISEKSEIFDDQFSVERPDGSNFTLKIRSTKLEDSAMYFCASSSGSYNEQFFGPGTRLTVL.

The J gene is TRBJ2-1, the V gene TRBV10-2, with TRBD2 matching 9 bases. From germline, CDR1 is WSHSY and CDR2 SAAADI. The trim removed 7 bases at V and 9 bases at J, leaving 13 bases unmatched. The CDR3 spans 15 residues. The CDR3 DNA reads as TGCGCCAGCACTTCCCTAGCGGGAAAAGGTAGTGAGCAGTTCTTC. It is translated as CASTSLAGKGSEQFF.